This is a list of T cell receptor beta chains from one sample in a study of T cells in Graves' hyperthyroidism and ophthalmopathy. TCRdb independently ran MiXCR on the multiplex PCR reads; one entry per CDR3 protein. The table has about 600,000 distinct CDR3 sequences, roughly 15% seen once; the top ten hold about 12%. The sequencing sample was made of blood. Every receptor here comes from a woman aged 45-65 years with Graves' ophthalmopathy. The CDR3 runs from the conserved cysteine through the conserved F or W. A D gene is named only where the DNA matches it firmly. Where a row states a size, it is once, few, many or the class of an expanded clone; other rows omit it.

>TRBJ2-6|NA|TRBV5-1|few
TGCGCCAGCAGCTTGGCCCTGACTAGCTCTGGGGCCAACGTCCTGACTTTC
CASSLALTSSGANVLTF
>TRBJ1-5|NA|TRBV3-1|many
TGTGCCAGCAGCCAATCCGCCAATCAGCCCCAGCATTTT
CASSQSANQPQHF
>TRBJ2-4|NA|TRBV7-9|few
TGTGCCAGCAGCTTTCCCCTTGGACTGATTAACATTCAGTACTTC
CASSFPLGLINIQYF
>TRBJ1-2|TRBD1|TRBV24-1|few
TGTGCCACCAGTGATACGGACAGGGCCGGCGGCTACACCTTC
CATSDTDRAGGYTF
>TRBJ1-6|NA|TRBV15|NA
TGTGCCACCAGCAGAGATCAATGGGGGGATTCACCCCTCCACTTT
CATSRDQWGDSPLHF
>TRBJ2-3|NA|TRBV6-5|many
TGTGCCAGCAGGAAGGAGGGGGCAGCGGTACACCCCGCAGATACGCAGTATTTT
CASRKEGAAVHPADTQYF
>TRBJ1-2|NA|TRBV30|few
TGTGCCTGCAAGGGCCGAGCCTATGGCTACACCTTC
CACKGRAYGYTF
>TRBJ2-5|NA|TRBV30|few
TGTGCCTGGGATACAGGGAATCTGGAGACCCAGTACTTC
CAWDTGNLETQYF
>TRBJ2-1|TRBD2|TRBV7-2|many
TGTGCCAGCAGCTTATGGGGACTAGCGGGAGAGCGTGAGCAGTTCTTC
CASSLWGLAGEREQFF
>TRBJ2-1|NA|TRBV30|many
TGTGCCTGGAGTGTAGTAGGGCGTGGTGAGCAGTTCTTC
CAWSVVGRGEQFF
>TRBJ2-1|NA|TRBV6-5|few
TGTGCCAGCGGTTACTTGGGGTTAGGCGAGCAGTTCTTC
CASGYLGLGEQFF
>TRBJ2-3|NA|TRBV11-3|many
TGTGCCAGCAGCTTCCCGAAGAGAAGAGTAGATACGCAGTATTTT
CASSFPKRRVDTQYF
>TRBJ2-1|TRBD2|TRBV7-8|NA
TGTGCCAGCAGCTTAGTGGGACTAGCGGAATTTCTGGCCTACAATGAGCAGTTCTTC
CASSLVGLAEFLAYNEQFF
>TRBJ2-1|NA|TRBV27|NA
TGTGCCAGCAGTTTACTAGTCTTCACCTCGACCAATGAGCAGTTCTTC
CASSLLVFTSTNEQFF
>TRBJ2-7|NA|TRBV20-1|few
TGCAGTGCTAGGATCCCGGGGAGTGCGGAGCAGTACTTC
CSARIPGSAEQYF
>TRBJ2-7|NA|TRBV11-2|many
TGTGCCAGCAGTTCCTTCGACGGTTCCTACGAGCAGTACTTC
CASSSFDGSYEQYF
>TRBJ2-1|TRBD2|TRBV6-2/TRBV6-3|few
TGTGCCAGCAGACGAACCACACTAGCGGGAGGTTACAGTGAGCAGTTCTTC
CASRRTTLAGGYSEQFF
>TRBJ2-5|NA|TRBV7-7|many
TGTGCTAGCAGCTTATCCGGCAGGGAAGAGACCCAGTACTTC
CASSLSGREETQYF
>TRBJ2-7|TRBD1|TRBV20-1|NA
TGCAGTGCCACGGGACAGGGTGTCTACGAGCAGTACTTC
CSATGQGVYEQYF
>TRBJ2-1|NA|TRBV30|many
TGTGCCTGGACACCAAAGCCCCCAGGAGGCCTCTACAATGAGCAGTTCTTC
CAWTPKPPGGLYNEQFF
>TRBJ2-4|TRBD1|TRBV20-1|NA
TGCAGTGCTAGAGATTTCAGGGGGCAACTACAAAACATTCAGTACTTC
CSARDFRGQLQNIQYF
>TRBJ2-1|NA|TRBV29-1|many
TGCAGCGTTGAAACCTCCTACAATGAGCAGTTCTTC
CSVETSYNEQFF
>TRBJ2-3|NA|TRBV20-1|many
TGCAGTGCTAGCCGGGTTGGGGGAGGAAGCACAGATACGCAGTATTTT
CSASRVGGGSTDTQYF
>TRBJ1-2|NA|TRBV15|NA
TGTGCCACCAGCAGAGGAGGGGGAGACTATGGCTACACCTTC
CATSRGGGDYGYTF
>TRBJ1-6|TRBD1|TRBV6-2/TRBV6-3|NA
TGTGCCAGCAGTCGACAGGGCCGCGAAAGCTCCTATAATTCACCCCTCCACTTT
CASSRQGRESSYNSPLHF
>TRBJ2-2|NA|TRBV11-3|many
TGTGCCAGCAGCTTTCCGGGTGGTGCGAACACCGGGGAGCTGTTTTTT
CASSFPGGANTGELFF
>TRBJ1-2|NA|TRBV2|few
TGTGCCAGCAGTGGAACGTTCGTAGGAAATGGCTACACCTTC
CASSGTFVGNGYTF
>TRBJ2-7|NA|TRBV20-1|many
TGCAGTGCCCCGCATCAGCGGAGCTCACCCTACGAGCAGTACTTC
CSAPHQRSSPYEQYF
>TRBJ2-5|TRBD1|TRBV2|many
TGTGCCAGCACCCCAGGGTTTACAGGGGAAGAGACCCAGTACTTC
CASTPGFTGEETQYF
>TRBJ1-5|NA|TRBV10-3|many
TGTGCCATCAGTGAGTCTGTTGGGACGGAGTTAACCAATCAGCCCCAGCATTTT
CAISESVGTELTNQPQHF
>TRBJ2-3|NA|TRBV5-1|many
TGCGCCAGCAGCTTTGGACAGACAGATACGCAGTATTTT
CASSFGQTDTQYF
>TRBJ2-5|TRBD1|TRBV28|NA
TGTGCCAGCGTCCAGACAGGGCTGGGCGAGACCCAGTACTTC
CASVQTGLGETQYF
>TRBJ2-7|TRBD2|TRBV20-1|NA
TGCAGTGCTAGAGGAGGACTAGCGGGAAGCGAGCAGTACTTC
CSARGGLAGSEQYF
>TRBJ2-2|NA|TRBV4-2|NA
TGTGCCAGCAGCCAAGAGATCTGGCGGGAGAACACCGGGGAGCTGTTTTTT
CASSQEIWRENTGELFF
>TRBJ1-2|NA|TRBV7-2|NA
TGTGCCAGCAGATCCGGGACGTCCGCTAACTATGGCTACACCTTC
CASRSGTSANYGYTF
>TRBJ2-2|NA|TRBV10-3|NA
TGTGCCATCAGTGAAACTAGAGGACTTAGCGGGGAGCTGTTTTTT
CAISETRGLSGELFF
>TRBJ2-1|TRBD2|TRBV20-1|many
TGCAGTGCTAGTGAGGCTAGCGGGTTGGATGAGCAGTTCTTC
CSASEASGLDEQFF
>TRBJ2-5|TRBD2|TRBV18|many
TGTGCCAGCTCACAAGGACTAGCGGGAGTACAAGAGACCCAGTACTTC
CASSQGLAGVQETQYF
>TRBJ2-2|TRBD2|TRBV9|many
TGTGCCAGCAGCGTAATGGGACTAGCGAGGAACACCGGGGAGCTGTTTTTT
CASSVMGLARNTGELFF
>TRBJ2-7|TRBD2|TRBV6-2/TRBV6-3|many
TGTGCCAGCAGCCCGGGACTAGCGGAGCATGGTAAGGAGCAGTACTTC
CASSPGLAEHGKEQYF
>TRBJ1-1|NA|TRBV27|many
TGTGCCAGCTCCCGGCCGGCACACTCACGGGCGAACACTGAAGCTTTCTTT
CASSRPAHSRANTEAFF
>TRBJ1-5|NA|TRBV27|many
TGTGCCAGCAGTCTTGGTTCAAGCAATCAGCCCCAGCATTTT
CASSLGSSNQPQHF
>TRBJ1-5|NA|TRBV6-2/TRBV6-3|NA
TGTGCCAGCAGTTATGCTGGACCACGACAGCCCCAGCATTTT
CASSYAGPRQPQHF
>TRBJ2-6|NA|TRBV20-1|NA
TGCAGTGCCCAACGGGACCCCGGTGGGTCTGGGGCCAACGTCCTGACTTTC
CSAQRDPGGSGANVLTF
>TRBJ2-3|TRBD2|TRBV11-3|many
TGTGCCAGCGGCGATAGCGGGATACGGCGAAATACGCAGTATTTT
CASGDSGIRRNTQYF
>TRBJ1-2|NA|TRBV7-9|many
TGTGCCAGCAGCGTAAACTATGGCTACACCTTC
CASSVNYGYTF
>TRBJ2-1|TRBD2|TRBV11-2|many
TGTGCCAGCAAGCCTAGCGGGAGGTGGATAGGGAATGAGCAGTTCTTC
CASKPSGRWIGNEQFF
>TRBJ1-4|NA|TRBV2|NA
TGTGCCAGCAGGAGACAGACAACTAATGAAAAACTGTTTTTT
CASRRQTTNEKLFF
>TRBJ1-1|NA|TRBV5-8|many
TGTGCCAGCAGCTCGGCCGGGGAGATGAACACTGAAGCTTTCTTT
CASSSAGEMNTEAFF
>TRBJ2-7|NA|TRBV30|many
TGTGCCGGGGGTGGGGAGGCCCTCTACGAGCAGTACTTC
CAGGGEALYEQYF
>TRBJ2-1|TRBD1|TRBV27|many
TGTGCCAGCAGTTTGGTGACAGGGAACAATGAGCAGTTCTTC
CASSLVTGNNEQFF
>TRBJ2-2|NA|TRBV18|NA
TGTGCCAGCTCACCACCGATCGGCCTTAACACCGGGGAGCTGTTTTTT
CASSPPIGLNTGELFF
>TRBJ1-5|NA|TRBV2|NA
TGTGCCAGCAGTTACTCAAGGGTTCTGAATCAGCCCCAGCATTTT
CASSYSRVLNQPQHF
>TRBJ2-1|NA|TRBV7-9|NA
TGTGCCAGCAGCTTAATAGGGAGTTCTGGCAATGAGCAGTTCTTC
CASSLIGSSGNEQFF
>TRBJ2-1|NA|TRBV19|few
TGTGCCAGTAACCCCGAACGGACTTACAATGAGCAGTTCTTC
CASNPERTYNEQFF
>TRBJ2-3|NA|TRBV29-1|NA
TGCAGCGTCGACTCGGTGGGGGGCCGCAGCACAGATACGCAGTATTTT
CSVDSVGGRSTDTQYF
>TRBJ1-2|NA|TRBV27|few
TGTGCCAGCAGTCGATCCGGGCCCGACGGCTACACCTTC
CASSRSGPDGYTF
>TRBJ2-7|TRBD1|TRBV11-2|many
TGTGCCAGCAGCCTTCCTGGACAGGAGCGGGAGCAGTACTTC
CASSLPGQEREQYF
>TRBJ2-7|TRBD2|TRBV15|few
TGTGCCACCAGCAGACGACTTCGATTACTAGCGGGAGACGGTGAGCAGTACTTC
CATSRRLRLLAGDGEQYF